This is a list of T cell receptor beta chains from one sample in a study of shared clonotypes between healthy human individuals. Only in-frame clones appear in the TCRdb table, and some are missing; sequencing was by immunoSEQ multiplex PCR. The data hold fewer than 800,000 clones, with just over 90% observed a single time. Material: naive CD8+ T cells sorted from blood. All receptors come from a man aged 30 to 45 in good health. Each CDR3 is given with its conserved first and last residue. Each record gives: CDR3 DNA, CDR3 protein, J gene, clone size, V gene, CDR3 length, D gene. D genes are given only for firm matches. For some rows the clone size is stated as once, few or many, or as a class when expanded; others skip it.

cdr3_nt: TGTGCCAGCAGCTATGGACCCCGCCCCAGTTACGAGCAGTACTTC; cdr3_aa: CASSYGPRPSYEQYF; j_call: TRBJ2-7; clone_size: NA; v_call: TRBV7-2; cdr3_length: 15; d_call: NA
cdr3_nt: TGTGCCAGCAGTGTTACAGGAGACGAGCAGTACTTC; cdr3_aa: CASSVTGDEQYF; j_call: TRBJ2-7; clone_size: NA; v_call: TRBV6-1; cdr3_length: 12; d_call: NA
cdr3_nt: TGCGCCAGCAGCCTACAGGGCTACCGCGGGGAGACCCAGTACTTC; cdr3_aa: CASSLQGYRGETQYF; j_call: TRBJ2-5; clone_size: NA; v_call: TRBV4-1; cdr3_length: 15; d_call: NA
cdr3_nt: TGTGCCAGTAGTATAGACGTTACGGGGACGGACCCGAGTGGCTACACCTTC; cdr3_aa: CASSIDVTGTDPSGYTF; j_call: TRBJ1-2; clone_size: NA; v_call: TRBV19; cdr3_length: 17; d_call: NA
cdr3_nt: TGCGCCAGCAGCGCTTTCAGCTCCTACGAGCAGTACTTC; cdr3_aa: CASSAFSSYEQYF; j_call: TRBJ2-7; clone_size: NA; v_call: TRBV10-2; cdr3_length: 13; d_call: NA
cdr3_nt: TGTGCCAGCAGCTTACCGCCATCGGGAAACACCATATATTTT; cdr3_aa: CASSLPPSGNTIYF; j_call: TRBJ1-3; clone_size: NA; v_call: TRBV13; cdr3_length: 14; d_call: NA
cdr3_nt: TGCGCCAGCAGCCAAGACCAGGGTGACTCCTACGAGCAGTACTTC; cdr3_aa: CASSQDQGDSYEQYF; j_call: TRBJ2-7; clone_size: NA; v_call: TRBV4-1; cdr3_length: 15; d_call: NA
cdr3_nt: TGTGCCAGCAGTTACTCGTTCTTCCAAGAGACCCAGTACTTC; cdr3_aa: CASSYSFFQETQYF; j_call: TRBJ2-5; clone_size: NA; v_call: TRBV6-5; cdr3_length: 14; d_call: NA
cdr3_nt: TGTGCCAGCAGGGGGACTAGCGGGAGGGCCGATGAGCAGTTCTTC; cdr3_aa: CASRGTSGRADEQFF; j_call: TRBJ2-1; clone_size: NA; v_call: TRBV7-8; cdr3_length: 15; d_call: TRBD2
cdr3_nt: TGTGCCAGCAGCAGTGGGGGACTAGCGGGAGTTGGCTACAATGAGCAGTTCTTC; cdr3_aa: CASSSGGLAGVGYNEQFF; j_call: TRBJ2-1; clone_size: NA; v_call: TRBV21-1; cdr3_length: 18; d_call: NA
cdr3_nt: TGCGCCAGCAGTGAGGGAACTCTGGCTAGCACAGATACGCAGTATTTT; cdr3_aa: CASSEGTLASTDTQYF; j_call: TRBJ2-3; clone_size: NA; v_call: TRBV10-2; cdr3_length: 16; d_call: NA
cdr3_nt: TGTGCCAGCAGTTCGCAAGCGGGACGAAACTCTCTGAACGAGCAGTACTTC; cdr3_aa: CASSSQAGRNSLNEQYF; j_call: TRBJ2-7; clone_size: NA; v_call: TRBV28; cdr3_length: 17; d_call: TRBD2
cdr3_nt: TGTGCCAGCAGCCAAGTATTGGGGGCCGAGCAGTACTTC; cdr3_aa: CASSQVLGAEQYF; j_call: TRBJ2-7; clone_size: NA; v_call: TRBV14; cdr3_length: 13; d_call: NA
cdr3_nt: TGTGCCAGCAGTTTGGCCCTTGGAAGGGGATGGGAAAAACTGTTTTTT; cdr3_aa: CASSLALGRGWEKLFF; j_call: TRBJ1-4; clone_size: NA; v_call: TRBV7-2; cdr3_length: 16; d_call: NA
cdr3_nt: TGTGCCAGCAGCCAAGAGAGATTCACTAGCGGCACCGGGGAGCTGTTTTTT; cdr3_aa: CASSQERFTSGTGELFF; j_call: TRBJ2-2; clone_size: NA; v_call: TRBV4-2; cdr3_length: 17; d_call: TRBD2
cdr3_nt: TGTGCCAGCAGTCGGACTAGCAAGGGGCATGAGCAGTTCTTC; cdr3_aa: CASSRTSKGHEQFF; j_call: TRBJ2-1; clone_size: NA; v_call: TRBV27; cdr3_length: 14; d_call: TRBD2
cdr3_nt: TGTGCCAGCAGCTCATCTTCTAGCGCAGATACGCAGTATTTT; cdr3_aa: CASSSSSSADTQYF; j_call: TRBJ2-3; clone_size: NA; v_call: TRBV7-9; cdr3_length: 14; d_call: NA
cdr3_nt: TGTGCCAGCAGTGCGACCGGGGCGTATGGCTACACCTTC; cdr3_aa: CASSATGAYGYTF; j_call: TRBJ1-2; clone_size: NA; v_call: TRBV6-1; cdr3_length: 13; d_call: NA
cdr3_nt: TGCGCCAGCAGCCAAGAATCCGCCAGGGTAGGCGAGCAGTACTTC; cdr3_aa: CASSQESARVGEQYF; j_call: TRBJ2-7; clone_size: NA; v_call: TRBV4-1; cdr3_length: 15; d_call: NA
cdr3_nt: TGTGCCAGCAGCCTTAGGACTAGCGGGACAGAGACCCAGTACTTC; cdr3_aa: CASSLRTSGTETQYF; j_call: TRBJ2-5; clone_size: once; v_call: TRBV7-6; cdr3_length: 15; d_call: TRBD2
cdr3_nt: TGTGCCAGCAGTTTTGTAGCGGGAGATCCCCGGACTAATGAGCAGTTCTTC; cdr3_aa: CASSFVAGDPRTNEQFF; j_call: TRBJ2-1; clone_size: NA; v_call: TRBV27; cdr3_length: 17; d_call: TRBD2
cdr3_nt: TGTGCCAGCAGTGAGCGTGCTGTGGATCAGCAGTACTTC; cdr3_aa: CASSERAVDQQYF; j_call: TRBJ2-7; clone_size: NA; v_call: TRBV2; cdr3_length: 13; d_call: NA
cdr3_nt: TGCAGCGTTCTGGTCCAGCGGGAGGCTGTCGACGAGCAGTACTTC; cdr3_aa: CSVLVQREAVDEQYF; j_call: TRBJ2-7; clone_size: NA; v_call: TRBV29-1; cdr3_length: 15; d_call: TRBD2
cdr3_nt: TGTGCCAGCAGCGCTACTAGAGACCTTGTGCCGTTCTTC; cdr3_aa: CASSATRDLVPFF; j_call: TRBJ2-1; clone_size: once; v_call: TRBV7-6; cdr3_length: 13; d_call: NA
cdr3_nt: TGTGCCAGCAGCCGTACGAGACAAGAGACCCAGTACTTC; cdr3_aa: CASSRTRQETQYF; j_call: TRBJ2-5; clone_size: NA; v_call: TRBV7-2; cdr3_length: 13; d_call: NA
cdr3_nt: TGCGCCAGCAGCCCTAGCCCCGGACAGGGAAACTACAATGAGCAGTTCTTC; cdr3_aa: CASSPSPGQGNYNEQFF; j_call: TRBJ2-1; clone_size: once; v_call: TRBV4-1; cdr3_length: 17; d_call: TRBD1
cdr3_nt: TGTGCCAGCAGATCCGGGACTAGACCTTACGAGCAGTACTTC; cdr3_aa: CASRSGTRPYEQYF; j_call: TRBJ2-7; clone_size: NA; v_call: TRBV6-6; cdr3_length: 14; d_call: TRBD2
cdr3_nt: TGTGCCAGCAGCCCCCGAGCTAACACTGAAGCTTTCTTT; cdr3_aa: CASSPRANTEAFF; j_call: TRBJ1-1; clone_size: NA; v_call: TRBV11-2; cdr3_length: 13; d_call: NA
cdr3_nt: TGTGCCAGCAGCCAAGACCCGGGATCAACTAATGAAAAACTGTTTTTT; cdr3_aa: CASSQDPGSTNEKLFF; j_call: TRBJ1-4; clone_size: NA; v_call: TRBV14; cdr3_length: 16; d_call: NA
cdr3_nt: TGCAGCGTTGTTTCTCCCGGTCTTGGCTACGAGCAGTACTTC; cdr3_aa: CSVVSPGLGYEQYF; j_call: TRBJ2-7; clone_size: NA; v_call: TRBV29-1; cdr3_length: 14; d_call: NA
cdr3_nt: TGTGCCAGCAACAGGCAGGTGAACACTGAAGCTTTCTTT; cdr3_aa: CASNRQVNTEAFF; j_call: TRBJ1-1; clone_size: once; v_call: TRBV2; cdr3_length: 13; d_call: NA
cdr3_nt: TGCGCCAGCAGCCAAGAGCGCCCTAGGGATGAGCAGTTCTTC; cdr3_aa: CASSQERPRDEQFF; j_call: TRBJ2-1; clone_size: NA; v_call: TRBV4-1; cdr3_length: 14; d_call: NA
cdr3_nt: TGCGCCAGCAGTGAGTCTCTAGCGGACTCCTACAATGAGCAGTTCTTC; cdr3_aa: CASSESLADSYNEQFF; j_call: TRBJ2-1; clone_size: NA; v_call: TRBV10-1; cdr3_length: 16; d_call: TRBD2
cdr3_nt: TGTGCCAGCAGTTTAGGAGCCAGGGCCTTTGAGCAGTTCTTC; cdr3_aa: CASSLGARAFEQFF; j_call: TRBJ2-1; clone_size: once; v_call: TRBV28; cdr3_length: 14; d_call: NA
cdr3_nt: TGTGCCAGCAGGGAGTATTACAATAATGAGCAGTTCTTC; cdr3_aa: CASREYYNNEQFF; j_call: TRBJ2-1; clone_size: NA; v_call: TRBV28; cdr3_length: 13; d_call: NA
cdr3_nt: TGTGCCAGCAGCCCACCCGGTTACGAGCAGTACTTC; cdr3_aa: CASSPPGYEQYF; j_call: TRBJ2-7; clone_size: NA; v_call: TRBV7-9; cdr3_length: 12; d_call: NA
cdr3_nt: TGTGCCAGCAGCCCCTCCAGCCTCGGGAAGGAGGAAGCTTTCTTT; cdr3_aa: CASSPSSLGKEEAFF; j_call: TRBJ1-1; clone_size: NA; v_call: TRBV7-9; cdr3_length: 15; d_call: NA
cdr3_nt: TGTGCCAGCAGCTTGCACTGGGGGGAGCAGTACTTC; cdr3_aa: CASSLHWGEQYF; j_call: TRBJ2-7; clone_size: NA; v_call: TRBV5-4; cdr3_length: 12; d_call: NA
cdr3_nt: TGCAGCGTGCTGACAGGGGGCTACGAGCAGTACTTC; cdr3_aa: CSVLTGGYEQYF; j_call: TRBJ2-7; clone_size: NA; v_call: TRBV29-1; cdr3_length: 12; d_call: TRBD1
cdr3_nt: TGTGCCAGCAGTCCATGGGGACAGGGGTCCTACGAGCAGTACTTC; cdr3_aa: CASSPWGQGSYEQYF; j_call: TRBJ2-7; clone_size: few; v_call: TRBV6-1; cdr3_length: 15; d_call: TRBD1
cdr3_nt: TGCGCCAGCAGCTTGTCACTGAACACTGAAGCTTTCTTT; cdr3_aa: CASSLSLNTEAFF; j_call: TRBJ1-1; clone_size: once; v_call: TRBV5-1; cdr3_length: 13; d_call: NA
cdr3_nt: TGTGCCAGCAGCTACGGGAACACTGAAGCTTTCTTT; cdr3_aa: CASSYGNTEAFF; j_call: TRBJ1-1; clone_size: NA; v_call: TRBV5-6; cdr3_length: 12; d_call: NA
cdr3_nt: TGTGCCAGCAGGGGGGGCCGGGAGACCCAGTACTTC; cdr3_aa: CASRGGRETQYF; j_call: TRBJ2-5; clone_size: NA; v_call: TRBV2; cdr3_length: 12; d_call: NA
cdr3_nt: TGTGCCAGCAGCTTGGCGGGAGGGCCCAACTCCTACAATGAGCAGTTCTTC; cdr3_aa: CASSLAGGPNSYNEQFF; j_call: TRBJ2-1; clone_size: NA; v_call: TRBV7-2; cdr3_length: 17; d_call: TRBD2
cdr3_nt: TGTGCCAGCAGGTCCACCGGGGCCAGCTCCTACAATGAGCAGTTCTTC; cdr3_aa: CASRSTGASSYNEQFF; j_call: TRBJ2-1; clone_size: NA; v_call: TRBV13; cdr3_length: 16; d_call: NA
cdr3_nt: TGTGCCAGCAGTTTCGGGCGGTCATCCTACGAGCAGTACTTC; cdr3_aa: CASSFGRSSYEQYF; j_call: TRBJ2-7; clone_size: NA; v_call: TRBV27; cdr3_length: 14; d_call: NA
cdr3_nt: TGCAGCGTTGAGGGTGTTGCGGGAGCTTACAATGAGCAGTTCTTC; cdr3_aa: CSVEGVAGAYNEQFF; j_call: TRBJ2-1; clone_size: NA; v_call: TRBV29-1; cdr3_length: 15; d_call: TRBD2
cdr3_nt: TGTGCCAGCAGCTTAGGCGGGACTGATGAAAAACTGTTTTTT; cdr3_aa: CASSLGGTDEKLFF; j_call: TRBJ1-4; clone_size: NA; v_call: TRBV7-6; cdr3_length: 14; d_call: NA
cdr3_nt: TGTGCCAGCAGCGTCTCGGGGGGCTCCTACAATGAGCAGTTCTTC; cdr3_aa: CASSVSGGSYNEQFF; j_call: TRBJ2-1; clone_size: NA; v_call: TRBV9; cdr3_length: 15; d_call: TRBD2
cdr3_nt: TGCGCCAGCAGCCCCCGGGACTCCTACGAGCAGTACTTC; cdr3_aa: CASSPRDSYEQYF; j_call: TRBJ2-7; clone_size: NA; v_call: TRBV4-3; cdr3_length: 13; d_call: NA
cdr3_nt: TGCGCCAGCAGCCATGAGACGGAGGGGAGCAATCAGCCCCAGCATTTT; cdr3_aa: CASSHETEGSNQPQHF; j_call: TRBJ1-5; clone_size: NA; v_call: TRBV4-1; cdr3_length: 16; d_call: NA
cdr3_nt: TGTGCCAGCAGCGGGAGACTAGCGGATGCCTACGAGCAGTACTTC; cdr3_aa: CASSGRLADAYEQYF; j_call: TRBJ2-7; clone_size: NA; v_call: TRBV7-9; cdr3_length: 15; d_call: TRBD2
cdr3_nt: TGTGCCAGCAGTCCTAGCGTGGATGAAAAACTGTTTTTT; cdr3_aa: CASSPSVDEKLFF; j_call: TRBJ1-4; clone_size: NA; v_call: TRBV28; cdr3_length: 13; d_call: NA
cdr3_nt: TGTGCCAGCAGTTACATCGGACAGGATGGCTCCTACGAGCAGTACTTC; cdr3_aa: CASSYIGQDGSYEQYF; j_call: TRBJ2-7; clone_size: once; v_call: TRBV6-5; cdr3_length: 16; d_call: TRBD1
cdr3_nt: TGTGCCAGCAGCACGGGACTAGCGGGACCCAACGGGGAGCTGTTTTTT; cdr3_aa: CASSTGLAGPNGELFF; j_call: TRBJ2-2; clone_size: NA; v_call: TRBV11-2; cdr3_length: 16; d_call: TRBD2
cdr3_nt: TGTGCCAGCAGCCCAAAACCCGGCGTCTGGACTAGCGGGATAGGGGAGCTGTTTTTT; cdr3_aa: CASSPKPGVWTSGIGELFF; j_call: TRBJ2-2; clone_size: NA; v_call: TRBV7-9; cdr3_length: 19; d_call: TRBD2
cdr3_nt: TGTGCCAGCAGTTTGTCCGTCACAGATACGCAGTATTTT; cdr3_aa: CASSLSVTDTQYF; j_call: TRBJ2-3; clone_size: once; v_call: TRBV27; cdr3_length: 13; d_call: NA
cdr3_nt: TGTGCCAGTAGCCTAGAACGGGCTAGCGGGGAAGGCGTTGGGTACGAGCAGTACTTC; cdr3_aa: CASSLERASGEGVGYEQYF; j_call: TRBJ2-7; clone_size: NA; v_call: TRBV19; cdr3_length: 19; d_call: TRBD2
cdr3_nt: TGTGCCAGCAGCTTAGTGGGGACAGATTACGAGCAGTACTTC; cdr3_aa: CASSLVGTDYEQYF; j_call: TRBJ2-7; clone_size: NA; v_call: TRBV11-2; cdr3_length: 14; d_call: TRBD1
cdr3_nt: TGCGCCAGCAGCTCACCGCTGGACAGGGACAATGAGCAGTTCTTC; cdr3_aa: CASSSPLDRDNEQFF; j_call: TRBJ2-1; clone_size: NA; v_call: TRBV5-1; cdr3_length: 15; d_call: TRBD1